This passage covers 18 T cell receptor beta chains from one sample sequenced in a study of shared clonotypes between healthy human individuals. Method: immunoSEQ multiplex PCR; TCRdb's copy keeps in-frame clones and lacks some. The data show some 2,000,000 clones, with over 85% seen just once and 0.85% to 1.3% held by the top ten. Terminally differentiated effector memory CD45RA+ cells were excluded from the naive CD8 cells, which were CD45RO-negative and positively selected for CCR7. Sequencing was performed on naive CD8+ T cells sorted from blood. These receptors all stem from a man aged 18 to 35 in good health.

This clone appeared once. The chain couples TRBV19 to TRBJ2-3; D tentatively reads TRBD1 or TRBD2 (5 bases each). V gave up 1 base and J gave up 4 bases, with 15 bases separating them. CDR1 is LNHDA and CDR2 is SQIVND in the germline V gene (reference sequence). The length of the CDR3 is 16 residues. Written as DNA, the CDR3 is TGTGCCAGTAGTATAGGGGGGAGCTTAGAGGCAGATACGCAGTATTTT. This sequence encodes CASSIGGSLEADTQYF.

The genes are TRBV7-6 and TRBJ2-7; a weak D match, TRBD2 (5 bases). The CDR3 is 13 residues long. Germline V gives CDR1 SGHVS, CDR2 FNYEAQ. Trimming removed 3 bases at V and 5 bases at J, with 11 bases between. CDR3 bases: TGTGCCAGCAGCTTCGGGGTAGAAGACGAGCAGTACTTC. Its protein product is CASSFGVEDEQYF.

The gene calls are TRBV14 and TRBJ2-1; 8 nucleotides match TRBD2. The CDR3 loop spans 15 amino acids. Germline V gene lookup returns CDR1 SGHDN and CDR2 FVKESK. Trimming removed 4 bases from V and 9 bases from J; junction bases left unmatched: 11. The CDR3 loop is CASSPLAAGTGEQFF. The CDR3 DNA sequence: TGTGCCAGCAGCCCACTAGCGGCAGGGACGGGTGAGCAGTTCTTC.

CDR3 sequence (DNA): TGTGCCAGTAGACTAGGGGGACGAAATCAGCCCCAGCATTTT. It codes for CASRLGGRNQPQHF. The V and J genes are TRBV19 and TRBJ1-5; possibly TRBD1 for D (6 bases). Germline V lookup: CDR1 LNHDA, CDR2 SQIVND (reference sequence). With 6 bases removed from V and 4 bases from J, the gap between germline ends came to 13 bases. CDR3 size: 14 residues.

This chain's CDR3 is CASTSPAGELFF. For the CDR3, the DNA is TGTGCCAGCACCTCTCCGGCCGGGGAGCTGTTTTTT. The chain links TRBV5-4 to TRBJ2-2, with D unclear. The V end lost 6 bases, the J end lost 6 bases, and 9 bases lay between the germline ends. This CDR3 has 12 amino acids. Germline values: CDR1 SGHNT, CDR2 YYREEE (reference sequence).

This chain connects TRBV5-1 to TRBJ2-7; the D gene is possibly TRBD1 (5 bases). The CDR3 covers 14 residues. V dropped 0 bases and J dropped 0 bases, with 7 bases sitting between them. Germline V gives CDR1 SGHRS, CDR2 YFSETQ. The CDR3 nucleotides read TGCGCCAGCAGCTTGGGACAGAGCTCCTACGAGCAGTACTTC. This codes for CASSLGQSSYEQYF.

The gene calls are TRBV19 and TRBJ2-2; TRBD1 aligns across 12 bases. The CDR3 spans 16 residues. The germline V gene has CDR1 LNHDA and CDR2 SQIVND (reference sequence). The V gene end was trimmed by 7 bases and the J gene end by 8 bases; junction bases not matched to a gene: 11. The chain's CDR3 is CASTRDRDRGRGELFF. CDR3 nucleotide sequence: TGTGCCAGTACCCGGGACCGGGACAGGGGGCGAGGGGAGCTGTTTTTT.

This rearrangement joins TRBV27 to TRBJ2-7; no definite D call. The CDR3 contains 15 residues. CDR1 is MNHEY and CDR2 is SMNVEV in the germline V gene (reference sequence). V lost 7 bases to trimming and J lost 2 bases, with 18 bases between them. Here the CDR3 DNA reads TGTGCCAGCAATTCCGCTGAGGCGGCGACCTACGAGCAGTACTTC. It specifies CASNSAEAATYEQYF.

The V and J genes are TRBV14 and TRBJ2-1, with 8 bases lining up with TRBD2. Germline lookup yields CDR1 SGHDN and CDR2 FVKESK. The CDR3 is made up of 16 amino acids. J was trimmed by 8 bases and V by 3 bases; bases with no gene match: 12. The CDR3 bases are TGTGCCAGCAGCCATGATCCCCGGGAGGGCCAACATGAGCAGTTCTTC. Translation: CASSHDPREGQHEQFF.

Remarks on this clone: Other DNA sequences of this sample code for an identical CDR3. The chain is built from TRBV27 and TRBJ2-7, with D unclear. CDR3 length equals 13 residues. CDR1 and CDR2 from the germline V gene are MNHEY and SMNVEV (reference sequence). With 4 bases removed from V and 3 bases from J, the gap between germline ends came to 10 bases. The CDR3 DNA sequence: TGTGCCAGCAGTTCCGGTTCGGGCTACGAGCAGTACTTC. The encoded protein is CASSSGSGYEQYF.

V and J are TRBV28 and TRBJ2-3, with no clear D. The CDR3 is 16 residues long. The V gene's germline CDR1 is MDHEN and CDR2 SYDVKM. Trimming left V 3 bases short and J 3 bases short, with 16 bases between. CDR3 region: CASSFIGSRWTDTQYF. The DNA for the CDR3 is TGTGCCAGCAGTTTCATAGGAAGCCGCTGGACAGATACGCAGTATTTT.

This clone was counted once. This sequence joins TRBV5-4 and TRBJ2-5; D is unclear. V gave up 0 bases and J gave up 9 bases, with 9 bases separating them. Per germline, CDR1 SGHNT and CDR2 YYREEE (reference sequence). The CDR3 sequence is 12 residues long. The CDR3, as DNA: TGTGCCAGCAGCTTGGGGGGAAGACCCCAGTACTTC. Amino acid sequence: CASSLGGRPQYF.

The chain employs TRBV7-2 and TRBJ1-1, with D tentatively TRBD1 (5 bases). The ends were cut back, 1 base at V and 4 bases at J, with 10 bases in the middle. The CDR3 is 14 residues long. Germline V gene data show CDR1 as SGHTA and CDR2 as FQGNSA. CDR3 coding DNA: TGTGCCAGCAGCTTAGTGGGGGGAGGCACTGAAGCTTTCTTT. It is translated as CASSLVGGGTEAFF. Variable domain in full (rest from reference TRBV7-2 and TRBJ1-1): GAGVSQSPSNKVTEKGKDVELRCDPISGHTALYWYRQSLGQGLEFLIYFQGNSAPDKSGLPSDRFSAERTGGSVSTLTIQRTQQEDSAVYLCASSLVGGGTEAFFGQGTRLTVV.

This clone was counted a single time. V is TRBV6-5 and J is TRBJ2-3, with D possibly matching TRBD2 (6 bases). CDR1 and CDR2 (germline): MNHEY, SVGAGI. The V end lost 5 bases, the J end lost 1 base, and 13 bases lay between the germline ends. There are 15 residues in the CDR3. CDR3 sequence (DNA): TGTGCCAGCAGTCAGTTAGCGGAGCGCACAGATACGCAGTATTTT. Translated: CASSQLAERTDTQYF.

The gene calls are TRBV7-9 and TRBJ1-1, with 7 bases that match TRBD1. Germline V CDR1 and CDR2: SEHNR, FQNEAQ (reference sequence). This CDR3 is built from 17 residues. The V gene end was trimmed by 5 bases and the J gene end by 4 bases; junction bases not matched to a gene: 16. DNA of the CDR3: TGTGCCAGCAGCCTCCTAATTAAACAGGGGTTGTCCACTGAAGCTTTCTTT. Protein: CASSLLIKQGLSTEAFF. Together with reference TRBV7-9 and TRBJ1-1, the CDR3 gives the full variable domain: DTGVSQNPRHKITKRGQNVTFRCDPISEHNRLYWYRQTLGQGPEFLTYFQNEAQLEKSRLLSDRFSAERPKGSFSTLEIQRTEQGDSAMYLCASSLLIKQGLSTEAFFGQGTRLTVV.

Turning to this clone: Other DNA variants within this sample encode the same CDR3. The V call is TRBV9, the J call TRBJ2-7, with D perhaps TRBD1 (5 bases). V was clipped by 0 bases and J by 6 bases, with 10 bases between them. This CDR3 spans 13 amino acids. Looked up from germline, CDR1 is SGDLS and CDR2 is YYNGEE. The DNA for the CDR3 is TGTGCCAGCAGCGTAGGGCAGGGTGTCGAGCAGTACTTC. Protein: CASSVGQGVEQYF.

This chain joins TRBV5-4 and TRBJ1-1; D is possibly TRBD1 (5 bases). The CDR3 consists of 14 residues. The germline V gene has CDR1 SGHNT and CDR2 YYREEE (reference sequence). Trimming left V 4 bases short and J 1 base short, with 11 bases between. CDR3 region: CASSGALGNTEAFF. For the CDR3, the DNA is TGTGCCAGCAGCGGGGCACTAGGGAACACTGAAGCTTTCTTT.

This chain connects TRBV27 to TRBJ2-6, with TRBD2 matching over 7 bases. V lost 4 bases to trimming and J lost 0 bases; unmatched junction nucleotides: 12. CDR1 and CDR2 (germline): MNHEY, SMNVEV (reference sequence). This CDR3 region has 19 residues. In DNA form, the CDR3 reads TGTGCCAGCAGTTCCCTTAGTGGGAGGGCCTCCTCTGGGGCCAACGTCCTGACTTTC. This codes for CASSSLSGRASSGANVLTF. Using reference TRBV27 and TRBJ2-6 for the parts outside the CDR3, the full variable domain is EAQVTQNPRYLITVTGKKLTVTCSQNMNHEYMSWYRQDPGLGLRQIYYSMNVEVTDKGDVPEGYKVSRKEKRNFPLILESPSPNQTSLYFCASSSLSGRASSGANVLTFGAGSRLTVL.